This T cell receptor beta chain was retrieved from a study of blood T cell repertoires in COVID-19. Across the study: The samples span acute and convalescent COVID-19 from the United States, Italy and Spain. Nucleic acid was either cDNA or gDNA, and it came from T cells, B-cell-depleted T cells, or PBMCs.

Germline-derived CDR1 and CDR2 are MDHEN and SYDVKM. V gave up 7 bases and J gave up 2 bases, with 14 bases separating them. This CDR3 comprises 14 residues. This clone has just one count. Original processing methods: Reference gene primer amplification yielded estimated nucleated cell counts. Profiled with immunoSEQ multiplex PCR; TCRdb holds only in-frame clones, not every one. V and J calls and clone size come straight from that table; D and trimming were deduced from the DNA. The table has roughly 190,000 clones, 65% to 85% seen once; the top ten hold approximately 2.9%. The clonotype was recovered from a man aged 50-59 years with active or convalescent COVID-19. This chain joins TRBV28 and TRBJ1-2, with a weak D call TRBD1 (5 bases). The sample consisted of peripheral blood. CDR3 loop: CASTLGGVNYGYTF. The CDR3 DNA reads TGTGCCAGCACCTTGGGAGGGGTGAACTATGGCTACACCTTC.